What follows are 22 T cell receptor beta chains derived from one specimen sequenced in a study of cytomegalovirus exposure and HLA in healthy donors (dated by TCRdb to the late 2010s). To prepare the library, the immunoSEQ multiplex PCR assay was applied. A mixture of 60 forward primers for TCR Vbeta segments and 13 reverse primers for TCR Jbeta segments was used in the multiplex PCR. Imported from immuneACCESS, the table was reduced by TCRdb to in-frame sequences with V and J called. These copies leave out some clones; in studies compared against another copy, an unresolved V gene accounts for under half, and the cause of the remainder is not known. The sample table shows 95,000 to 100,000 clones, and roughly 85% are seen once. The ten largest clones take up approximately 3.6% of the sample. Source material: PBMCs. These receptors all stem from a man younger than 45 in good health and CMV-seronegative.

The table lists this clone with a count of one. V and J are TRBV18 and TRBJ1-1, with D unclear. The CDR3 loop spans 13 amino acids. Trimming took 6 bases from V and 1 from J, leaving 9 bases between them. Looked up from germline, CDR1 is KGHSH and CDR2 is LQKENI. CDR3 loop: CASSPSENTEAFF. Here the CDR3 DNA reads TGTGCCAGCTCCCCGTCAGAGAACACTGAAGCTTTCTTT.

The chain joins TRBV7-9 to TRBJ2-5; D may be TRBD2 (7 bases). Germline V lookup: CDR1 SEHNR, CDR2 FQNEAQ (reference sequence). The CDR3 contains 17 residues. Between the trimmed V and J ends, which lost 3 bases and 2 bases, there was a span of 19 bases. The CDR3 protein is CASSLGAGTKVQETQYF. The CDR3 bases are TGTGCCAGCAGCTTGGGGGCCGGGACTAAAGTACAAGAGACCCAGTACTTC.

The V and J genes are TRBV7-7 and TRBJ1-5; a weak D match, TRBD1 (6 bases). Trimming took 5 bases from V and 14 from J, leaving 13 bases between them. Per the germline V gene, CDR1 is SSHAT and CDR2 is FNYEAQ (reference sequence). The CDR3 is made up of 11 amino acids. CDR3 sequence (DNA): TGTGCCAGCAGCGTACACAGGGTCAAGCATTTT. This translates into CASSVHRVKHF.

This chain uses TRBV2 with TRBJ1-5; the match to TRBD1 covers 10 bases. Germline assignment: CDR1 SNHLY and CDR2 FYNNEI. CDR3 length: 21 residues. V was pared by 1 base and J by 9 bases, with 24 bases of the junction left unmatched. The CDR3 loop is CASSEVFGLGQGVGYQRPQHF. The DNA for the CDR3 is TGTGCCAGCAGTGAAGTCTTTGGGCTTGGACAGGGGGTAGGGTATCAGCGGCCCCAGCATTTT.

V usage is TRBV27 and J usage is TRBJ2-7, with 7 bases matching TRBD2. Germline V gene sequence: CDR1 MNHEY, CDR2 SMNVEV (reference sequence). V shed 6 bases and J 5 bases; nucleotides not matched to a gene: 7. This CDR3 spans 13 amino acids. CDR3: CASRPTSWHEQYF. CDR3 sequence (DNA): TGTGCCAGCAGACCGACTAGCTGGCACGAGCAGTACTTC.

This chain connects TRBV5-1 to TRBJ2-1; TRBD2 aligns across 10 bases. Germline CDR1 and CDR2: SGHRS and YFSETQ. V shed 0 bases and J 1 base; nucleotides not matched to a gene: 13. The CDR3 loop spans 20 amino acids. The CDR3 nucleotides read TGCGCCAGCAGCTTGGTATTTTCTAGCGGGGGCCCCCCATCCTACAATGAGCAGTTCTTC. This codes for CASSLVFSSGGPPSYNEQFF.

DNA of the CDR3: TGCAGCGTTGTCTACAACAACAGGGAGTTTGAGACCCAGTACTTC. Encoded protein: CSVVYNNREFETQYF. The chain is built from TRBV29-1 and TRBJ2-5; D is perhaps TRBD1 (6 bases). The CDR3 has 15 residues. V shed 4 bases and J shed 5 bases, with 20 bases lying between them. Germline CDR1 and CDR2: SQVTM and ANQGSEA. The full variable domain, with the rest looked up from reference TRBV29-1 and TRBJ2-5, is SAVISQKPSRDICQRGTSLTIQCQVDSQVTMMFWYRQQPGQSLTLIATANQGSEATYESGFVIDKFPISRPNLTFSTLTVSNMSPEDSSIYLCSVVYNNREFETQYFGPGTRLLVL.

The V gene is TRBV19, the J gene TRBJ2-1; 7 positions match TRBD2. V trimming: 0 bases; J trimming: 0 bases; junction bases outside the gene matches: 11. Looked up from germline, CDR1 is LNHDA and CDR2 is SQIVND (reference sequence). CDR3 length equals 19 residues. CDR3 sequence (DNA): TGTGCCAGTAGTATAGATAGGGGAGGGGCTACCAGCTCCTACAATGAGCAGTTCTTC. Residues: CASSIDRGGATSSYNEQFF.

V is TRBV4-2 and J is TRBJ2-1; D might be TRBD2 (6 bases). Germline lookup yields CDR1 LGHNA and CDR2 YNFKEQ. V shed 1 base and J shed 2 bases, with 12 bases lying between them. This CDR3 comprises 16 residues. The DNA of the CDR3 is TGTGCCAGCAGCCAAGTAGGCGGGGAGGCCTACAATGAGCAGTTCTTC. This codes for CASSQVGGEAYNEQFF.

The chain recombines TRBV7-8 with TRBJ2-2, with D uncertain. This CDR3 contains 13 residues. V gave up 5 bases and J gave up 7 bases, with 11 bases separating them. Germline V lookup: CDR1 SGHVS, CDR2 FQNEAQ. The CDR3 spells CASSPKFGGELFF. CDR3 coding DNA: TGTGCCAGCAGCCCTAAGTTCGGCGGGGAGCTGTTTTTT.

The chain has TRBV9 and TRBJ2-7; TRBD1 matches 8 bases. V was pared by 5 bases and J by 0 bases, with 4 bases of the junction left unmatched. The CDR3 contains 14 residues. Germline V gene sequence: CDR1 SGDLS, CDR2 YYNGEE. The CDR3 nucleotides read TGTGCCAGCAGAGGACAGGGAAGCTCCTACGAGCAGTACTTC. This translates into CASRGQGSSYEQYF.

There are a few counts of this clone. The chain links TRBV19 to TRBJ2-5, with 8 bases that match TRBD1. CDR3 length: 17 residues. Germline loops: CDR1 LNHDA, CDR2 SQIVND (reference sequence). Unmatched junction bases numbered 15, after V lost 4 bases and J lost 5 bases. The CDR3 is CASSRTGIVGLAETQYF. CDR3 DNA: TGTGCCAGTAGTAGGACAGGGATAGTGGGGCTAGCGGAGACCCAGTACTTC.

The CDR3 is CATSRGGGRDYGYTF. The CDR3 DNA reads TGTGCCACCAGCAGAGGAGGGGGCAGGGACTATGGCTACACCTTC. The chain combines TRBV15 with TRBJ1-2; TRBD1 agrees at 7 bases. CDR3 length equals 15 residues. V dropped 1 base and J dropped 3; count of bases not matched to a gene: 5. CDR1 and CDR2 (germline): LNHNV, YYDKDF (reference sequence).

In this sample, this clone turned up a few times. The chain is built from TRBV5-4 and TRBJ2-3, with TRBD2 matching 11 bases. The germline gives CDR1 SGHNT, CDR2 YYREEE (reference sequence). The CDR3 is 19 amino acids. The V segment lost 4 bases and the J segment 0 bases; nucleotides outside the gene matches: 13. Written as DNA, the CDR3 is TGTGCCAGCAGCCAGATGGTACTCTTAGCGGGAGGGAGCACAGATACGCAGTATTTT. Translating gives CASSQMVLLAGGSTDTQYF.

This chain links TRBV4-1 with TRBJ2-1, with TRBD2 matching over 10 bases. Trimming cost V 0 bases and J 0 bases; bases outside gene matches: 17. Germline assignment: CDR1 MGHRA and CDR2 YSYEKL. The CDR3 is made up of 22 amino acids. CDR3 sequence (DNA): TGCGCCAGCAGCCAAGAACCCAGAGCGGGAGGGACTCTTCAAAGCTCCTACAATGAGCAGTTCTTC. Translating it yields CASSQEPRAGGTLQSSYNEQFF.

The CDR3 loop reads CASSWDRAYEQYF. The CDR3 DNA is TGTGCCAGCAGCTGGGACAGAGCCTACGAGCAGTACTTC. The gene calls are TRBV5-6 and TRBJ2-7; 7 bases agree with TRBD1. This CDR3 spans 13 amino acids. Germline V gives CDR1 SGHDT, CDR2 YYEEEE. V trimming: 3 bases; J trimming: 2 bases; junction bases outside the gene matches: 2.

CDR3 sequence reads: CASSRGAGFYNSPLHF. Written as DNA, the CDR3 is TGTGCCAGCAGCCGCGGTGCGGGCTTCTATAATTCACCCCTCCACTTT. The rearrangement joins TRBV6-6 to TRBJ1-6, with D uncertain. The CDR3 sequence is 16 residues long. The germline V and J ends were trimmed by 6 bases and 3 bases, with 15 bases remaining between them. Germline V gives CDR1 MNHNY, CDR2 SVGAGI (reference sequence).

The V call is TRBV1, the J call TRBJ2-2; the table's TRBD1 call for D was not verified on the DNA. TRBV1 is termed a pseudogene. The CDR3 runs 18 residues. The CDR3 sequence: CTSSQDLGAGKNTGELFF. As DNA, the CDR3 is TGCACCAGCAGCCAAGATTTAGGGGCAGGGAAGAACACCGGGGAGCTGTTTTTT.

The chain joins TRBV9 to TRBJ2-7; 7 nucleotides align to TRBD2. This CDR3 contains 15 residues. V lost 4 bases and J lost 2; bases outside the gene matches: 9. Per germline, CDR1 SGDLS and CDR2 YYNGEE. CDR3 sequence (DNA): TGTGCCAGCAGCCCCGGGGGGAGCAGTACCTACGAGCAGTACTTC. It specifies CASSPGGSSTYEQYF.

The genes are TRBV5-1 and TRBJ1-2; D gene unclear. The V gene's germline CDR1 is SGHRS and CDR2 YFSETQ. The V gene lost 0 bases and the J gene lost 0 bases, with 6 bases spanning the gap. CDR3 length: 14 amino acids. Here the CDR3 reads CASSLAQTNYGYTF. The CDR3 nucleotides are TGCGCCAGCAGCTTGGCCCAGACTAACTATGGCTACACCTTC.

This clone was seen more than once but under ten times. CDR3 nucleotide sequence: TGTGCCAGCAGCTCCGGACAGGGACTCTCCTACGAGCAGTACTTC. Its protein product is CASSSGQGLSYEQYF. V gene TRBV11-2 combines with J gene TRBJ2-7; 8 nucleotides match TRBD1. V gave up 4 bases and J gave up 0 bases; unmatched junction bases: 5. Germline V CDR1 and CDR2: SGHAT, FQNNGV. The CDR3 totals 15 residues.

CDR3 loop: CASSLGVGTSQETQYF. CDR3 in DNA: TGTGCCAGCAGTTTAGGGGTAGGGACATCCCAAGAGACCCAGTACTTC. The V and J genes are TRBV28 and TRBJ2-5, with D maybe TRBD1 (6 bases). There are 16 residues in the CDR3. The germline V gene has CDR1 MDHEN and CDR2 SYDVKM. The V gene lost 2 bases and the J gene lost 1 base, with 14 bases spanning the gap.